Shown below are 20 T cell receptor beta chains from a single sample sequenced in a study of blood T cells in healthy people across ages. A second PCR of about 7 to 12 cycles used a sample-barcoded 5' primer and a J-beta primer mix. In TCRdb, the 5' RACE reads were re-called with MiXCR into one record per CDR3 protein. The table lists hundreds of thousands of distinct CDR3 sequences, more than 55% of them singletons, with under 30% in the top ten. Sequencing used blood. The receptors come from a man aged 35-49 years in good health.

The rearrangement uses TRBV2 and TRBJ2-1, with D uncertain. Germline V gene sequence: CDR1 SNHLY, CDR2 FYNNEI. V lost 3 bases and J 6 bases, leaving 18 bases between the germline ends. The CDR3 totals 16 residues. The CDR3 loop is CASSEVGGPTINEQFF. CDR3 sequence (DNA): TGTGCCAGCAGTGAGGTGGGCGGACCGACCATCAATGAGCAGTTCTTC.

The V and J genes are TRBV4-1 and TRBJ1-2; the D is unclear. The CDR3 totals 13 residues. Germline loops: CDR1 MGHRA, CDR2 YSYEKL. The V end was cut by 0 bases, the J end by 4 bases, with 6 bases between. CDR3 in DNA: TGCGCCAGCAGCCAAGAGTCTGGCTATGGCTACACCTTC. Protein: CASSQESGYGYTF.

The rearrangement links TRBV6-1 to TRBJ2-5; D unclear. The germline CDR1 and CDR2 sequences are MNHNS and SASEGT. The CDR3 loop spans 14 amino acids. Trimming took 0 bases from V and 2 from J, leaving 7 bases between them. Here the CDR3 DNA reads TGTGCCAGCAGTGAAGCAAGTAGACAAGAGACCCAGTACTTC. This codes for CASSEASRQETQYF.

This sequence joins TRBV9 and TRBJ1-1; D is undetermined. The CDR3 length is 14 residues. Trimming left V 0 bases short and J 3 bases short, with 9 bases between. CDR1 and CDR2 from the germline V gene are SGDLS and YYNGEE. CDR3 DNA: TGTGCCAGCAGCGTAGAGGTCGCGGACACTGAAGCTTTCTTT. Protein sequence: CASSVEVADTEAFF.

The chain employs TRBV3-1 and TRBJ2-3, with D possibly called TRBD1 or TRBD2 (6 bases each). Between the trimmed V and J ends, which lost 0 bases and 0 bases, there was a span of 10 bases. The length of the CDR3 is 16 residues. In germline, CDR1 is LGHDT, CDR2 YNNKEL (reference sequence). The CDR3 nucleotides are TGTGCCAGCAGCCAAGATCCGGGGGCTAGCACAGATACGCAGTATTTT. It translates to CASSQDPGASTDTQYF.

In this sample, this clonotype turned up a few times. The J gene is TRBJ2-4, the V gene TRBV12-3 or TRBV12-4; a weak D match, TRBD1 (6 bases). V gave up 6 bases and J gave up 0 bases, with 12 bases separating them. The CDR3 runs 15 residues. Here the CDR3 DNA reads TGTGCCAGCAGGCGGACAGCCCTAGCCAAAAACATTCAGTACTTC. Translated, it gives CASRRTALAKNIQYF.

This clonotype was seen just once. The chain has TRBV28 and TRBJ1-2, with unresolved D. Germline CDR1 MDHEN, CDR2 SYDVKM. The length of the CDR3 is 12 residues. V was pared by 2 bases and J by 7 bases, with 8 bases between. Here the CDR3 reads CASSLGSGGYTF. The CDR3 nucleotides read TGTGCCAGCAGTTTAGGGTCTGGTGGCTACACCTTC.

V usage is TRBV6-6 and J usage is TRBJ2-5, with TRBD1 matching 10 bases. V was pared by 6 bases and J by 2 bases, with 9 bases of the junction left unmatched. Germline CDR1 and CDR2: MNHNY and SVGAGI (reference sequence). This CDR3 spans 16 amino acids. The DNA of the CDR3 is TGTGCCAGCAGACTTCCTCCGGGACAGGGGCAAGAGACCCAGTACTTC. Its protein is CASRLPPGQGQETQYF.

This clonotype was observed a few times. This rearrangement joins TRBV7-2 to TRBJ2-7; D ambiguous. Near its end, the DNA agrees better with TRBJ2-4, so the J call may be wrong. The V gene's germline CDR1 is SGHTA and CDR2 FQGNSA. The CDR3 length is 15 residues. CDR3 coding DNA: TGTGCCAGCAGATCAGGTGGCTCGGTCGGCAACATTCAGTACTTC. Translating it yields CASRSGGSVGNIQYF.

The table lists this clonotype with a count of one. The CDR3 DNA is TGTGCCATCAGTGGACCGACAGATAACTCTGGAAACACCATATATTTT. Its translation is CAISGPTDNSGNTIYF. The rearrangement joins TRBV10-3 to TRBJ1-3; D perhaps matches TRBD1 (5 bases). V was trimmed by 4 bases and J by 0 bases, leaving 13 bases between them. Germline V gene sequence: CDR1 ENHRY, CDR2 SYGVKD. The CDR3 totals 16 residues.

This chain connects TRBV10-3 to TRBJ2-3; 10 bases line up with TRBD2. Germline V gene lookup returns CDR1 ENHRY and CDR2 SYGVKD. CDR3 length: 17 residues. V shed 11 bases and J 2 bases; nucleotides not matched to a gene: 16. The CDR3 loop reads CAGSGTSEGGSTDTQYF. CDR3 in DNA: TGTGCCGGCTCCGGGACTAGCGAGGGAGGTTCCACAGATACGCAGTATTTT.

The rearrangement uses TRBV9 and TRBJ2-7; D uncertain. The CDR3 has 16 amino acids. V was trimmed by 0 bases and J by 6 bases, leaving 19 bases between them. Germline V gives CDR1 SGDLS, CDR2 YYNGEE. CDR3 loop: CASSVASDVEVGEQYF. As DNA, the CDR3 is TGTGCCAGCAGCGTAGCTTCTGACGTTGAGGTGGGCGAGCAGTACTTC.

This chain joins TRBV12-5 and TRBJ2-1; tentatively, D is TRBD1 (6 bases). Per the germline V gene, CDR1 is LGHNT and CDR2 is FRNRAP. V lost 1 base, J lost 6 bases, and 7 bases lay in between. CDR3 size: 13 residues. The CDR3 DNA is TGTGCTAGTGGTTTGGAGACAGGCAATGAGCAGTTCTTC. It translates to CASGLETGNEQFF.

This chain uses TRBV29-1 with TRBJ1-5, with 9 bases aligning to TRBD1. Germline CDR1 and CDR2: SQVTM and ANQGSEA. This CDR3 is built from 14 residues. Trimming at V came to 6 bases and at J to 2 bases, leaving 5 bases not matched to a gene. The DNA for the CDR3 is TGCAGCGTCGCACAGGGGGCCGGCAATCAGCCCCAGCATTTT. Its translation is CSVAQGAGNQPQHF.

This clonotype was seen only once. J is TRBJ2-2 and V is TRBV24-1; D remains ambiguous. V lost 0 bases to trimming and J lost 1 base, with 11 bases between them. The CDR3 consists of 17 residues. CDR1 and CDR2 from the germline V gene are KGHDR and SFDVKD. The DNA of the CDR3 is TGTGCCACCAGTGATTTGCCCCGGAACGTGAACACCGGGGAGCTGTTTTTT. This gives the protein CATSDLPRNVNTGELFF.

This clonotype was seen ten or more times. V usage is TRBV6-4 and J usage is TRBJ2-5; TRBD1 matches 8 bases. Per germline, CDR1 MRHNA and CDR2 SNTAGT. J gave up 4 bases and V 3 bases, and 1 base lay outside the gene matches. This CDR3 spans 13 amino acids. The CDR3 sequence: CASSEQGGETQYF. CDR3 nucleotides: TGTGCCAGCAGTGAACAGGGGGGAGAGACCCAGTACTTC.

The V gene is TRBV20-1, the J gene TRBJ2-1; unclear D gene. CDR1 and CDR2 from the germline V gene are DFQATT and SNEGSKA (reference sequence). CDR3 size: 14 residues. V was pared by 5 bases and J by 0 bases, with 11 bases between. The CDR3 DNA is TGCAGTGCTCCTCCGGTTAGCTCCTACAATGAGCAGTTCTTC. Translation: CSAPPVSSYNEQFF.

This clonotype was recorded at least ten times. V gene TRBV12-3 or TRBV12-4 combines with J gene TRBJ2-1, with a weak D call TRBD2 (6 bases). This CDR3 spans 14 amino acids. The ends were cut back, 3 bases at V and 0 bases at J, with 6 bases in the middle. The CDR3 loop is CASSFGGSYNEQFF. CDR3 DNA sequence: TGTGCCAGCAGTTTCGGGGGCTCCTACAATGAGCAGTTCTTC.

This chain joins TRBV12-3 or TRBV12-4 and TRBJ2-5, with D possibly matching TRBD2 (6 bases). The J call could be wrong; TRBJ2-7 is a better fit for the DNA end. The CDR3 has 16 residues. The chain's CDR3 is CASSRTTSFGYYEQYF. The CDR3 DNA reads TGTGCCAGCAGCCGAACTACTAGCTTCGGTTACTACGAGCAGTACTTC.

The V call is TRBV5-1, the J call TRBJ2-1; 14 bases align to TRBD2. With V trimmed by 3 bases and J by 10 bases, 6 bases remained unmatched. In germline, CDR1 is SGHRS, CDR2 YFSETQ. CDR3 length: 15 residues. CDR3 nucleotides: TGCGCCAGCAGCTCGGGACTAGCGGGGGCGGGGGAGCAGTTCTTC. Its translation: CASSSGLAGAGEQFF.